This TCR beta chain appears in the sequencing data of a study of blood T cells in healthy people across ages. Findings and caveats of the study: Because donor CMV status was unknown, expanded clonotype changes were possibly confounded. Measured against age, TCR beta diversity per million T cells decreased in a roughly linear manner.

This clonotype has more than one count but fewer than ten. The antigen remains undetermined. A J-beta primer mix and a sample-barcoded 5' primer were used in a second PCR of roughly 7 to 12 cycles. The template-switch adaptor was a 5' adaptor with 12 random nucleotides. It tagged each cDNA molecule. TCRdb fed the 5' RACE reads into MiXCR, producing one record per CDR3 protein. Altogether hundreds of thousands of distinct CDR3 sequences are present, about a fifth being singletons, with the ten largest covering about 22%. After removal of 4 bases from V and 2 bases from J, the junction contained 3 bases not matched to a gene. The CDR3 extends over 15 amino acids. The germline V gene has CDR1 SGHAT and CDR2 FQNNGV.

The source of this sequence is a man in his 70s in good health. Sequenced sample: blood. V gene TRBV11-2 combines with J gene TRBJ2-7, with 12 bases identical to TRBD2. The CDR3 region is CASSSLAGGTYEQYF. The CDR3 DNA reads TGTGCCAGCAGCTCACTAGCGGGGGGAACCTACGAGCAGTACTTC.